The clone carrying this T cell receptor beta chain showed up just a few times. Its antigen remains unknown. The sample is drawn from a study of CD8 T cells in ankylosing spondylitis. TCRdb independently ran MiXCR on the 5' RACE reads; one entry per CDR3 protein. The profile shows about 200,000 distinct CDR3 sequences, roughly 6.6% of them singletons. The CDR3 loop spans 16 amino acids. With V trimmed by 1 base and J by 5 bases, 5 bases remained unmatched. Germline CDR1 and CDR2: LGHNA and YSLEER. The study's findings and limits: A TCR beta motif of roughly 8 highly homologous variants seemed to mark ankylosing spondylitis blood.

Sequencing input: blood, either unsorted or a sorted T cell fraction (not recorded which). This receptor was identified in a male donor with ankylosing spondylitis. The rearrangement links TRBV4-3 to TRBJ2-7, with 13 bases matching TRBD2. CDR3 residues: CASSQALAGGPDEQYF. Written as DNA, the CDR3 is TGCGCCAGCAGCCAAGCACTAGCGGGGGGGCCGGACGAGCAGTACTTC.